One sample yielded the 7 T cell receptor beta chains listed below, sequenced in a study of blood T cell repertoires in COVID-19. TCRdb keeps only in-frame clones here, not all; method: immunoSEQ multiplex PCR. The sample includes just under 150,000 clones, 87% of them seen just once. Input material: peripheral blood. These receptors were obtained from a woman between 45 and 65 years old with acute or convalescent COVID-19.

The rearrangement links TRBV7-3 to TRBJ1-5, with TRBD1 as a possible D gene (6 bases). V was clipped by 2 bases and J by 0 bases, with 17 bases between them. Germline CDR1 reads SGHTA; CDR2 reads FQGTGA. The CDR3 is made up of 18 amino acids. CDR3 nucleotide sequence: TGTGCCAGCAGCTTAGGGGACATAGTTGATTATAGCAATCAGCCCCAGCATTTT. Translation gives CASSLGDIVDYSNQPQHF.

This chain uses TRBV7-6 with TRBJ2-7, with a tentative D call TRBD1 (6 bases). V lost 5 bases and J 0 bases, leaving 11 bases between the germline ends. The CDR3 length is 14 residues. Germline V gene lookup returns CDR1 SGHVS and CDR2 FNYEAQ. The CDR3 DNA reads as TGTGCCAGCAGCCAGAGGGGGAGCTCCTACGAGCAGTACTTC. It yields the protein CASSQRGSSYEQYF.

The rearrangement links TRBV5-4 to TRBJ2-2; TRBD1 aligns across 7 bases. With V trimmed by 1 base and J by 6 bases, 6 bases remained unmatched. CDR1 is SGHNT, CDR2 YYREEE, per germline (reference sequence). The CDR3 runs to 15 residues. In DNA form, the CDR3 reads TGTGCCAGCAGCTTGTCACAGGGGTCGTCCGGGGAGCTGTTTTTT. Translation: CASSLSQGSSGELFF.

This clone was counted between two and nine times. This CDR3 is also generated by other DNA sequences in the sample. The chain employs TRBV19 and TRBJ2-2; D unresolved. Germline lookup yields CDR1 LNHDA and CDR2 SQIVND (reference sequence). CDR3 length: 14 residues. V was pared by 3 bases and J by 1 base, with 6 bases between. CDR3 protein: CASSITGNTGELFF. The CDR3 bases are TGTGCCAGTAGTATTACCGGGAACACCGGGGAGCTGTTTTTT.

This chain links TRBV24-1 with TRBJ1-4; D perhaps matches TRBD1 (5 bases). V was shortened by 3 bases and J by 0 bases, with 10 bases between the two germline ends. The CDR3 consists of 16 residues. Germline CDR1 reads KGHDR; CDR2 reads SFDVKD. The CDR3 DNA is TGTGCCACCAGTGATAGAGCACAGGCAACTAATGAAAAACTGTTTTTT. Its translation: CATSDRAQATNEKLFF.

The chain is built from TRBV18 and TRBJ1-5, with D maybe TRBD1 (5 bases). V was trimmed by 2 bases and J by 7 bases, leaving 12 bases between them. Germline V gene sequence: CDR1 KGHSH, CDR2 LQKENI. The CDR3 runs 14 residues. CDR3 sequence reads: CASSPGRAGQPQHF. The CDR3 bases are TGTGCCAGCTCACCAGGCAGGGCAGGACAGCCCCAGCATTTT.

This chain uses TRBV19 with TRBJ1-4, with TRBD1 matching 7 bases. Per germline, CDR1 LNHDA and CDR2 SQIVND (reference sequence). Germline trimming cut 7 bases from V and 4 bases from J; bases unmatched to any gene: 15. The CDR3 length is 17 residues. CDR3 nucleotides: TGTGCCAGTACTCCCATCTCCGGGCAGGGGGATAATGAAAAACTGTTTTTT. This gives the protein CASTPISGQGDNEKLFF.